These 32 T cell receptor beta chains were sequenced from one sample in a study of metastatic and nonmetastatic thyroid tumors. Each patient went into thyroid surgery without having received any treatment. TCRdb recomputed clones from the PCR reads via MiXCR. The data contain roughly 34,000 clones, 35% to 45% of them seen just once; the ten biggest clones take up roughly 23%. Sequencing used tumor tissue. The receptors were gathered from a female donor with papillary thyroid cancer or a benign thyroid nodule (not recorded which). Some clones in this sample may be carry-over from other donors' samples.

This clone was detected only a few times. The gene calls are TRBV20-1 and TRBJ2-7; possible D gene TRBD2, 6 bases. This CDR3 has 12 amino acids. Per the germline V gene, CDR1 is DFQATT and CDR2 is SNEGSKA (reference sequence). V lost 1 base to trimming and J lost 6 bases, with 10 bases between them. CDR3 in DNA: TGCAGTGCTAGAGCCCGGAGGGTCGAGCAGTACTTC. It is translated as CSARARRVEQYF.

J is TRBJ2-5 and V is TRBV6-1; 9 bases line up with TRBD1. V was clipped by 3 bases and J by 5 bases; unmatched bases: 4. In germline, CDR1 is MNHNS, CDR2 SASEGT. This CDR3 spans 14 amino acids. The CDR3 DNA follows: TGTGCCAGCAGTGACACAGGGGGCTTGGAGACCCAGTACTTC. Protein product: CASSDTGGLETQYF.

This clone was detected a few times. The chain joins TRBV6-1 to TRBJ1-5; maybe TRBD1 (6 bases). The germline V gene has CDR1 MNHNS and CDR2 SASEGT. V dropped 5 bases and J dropped 7 bases, with 12 bases sitting between them. The CDR3 sequence is 13 residues long. CDR3 sequence (DNA): TGTGCCAGCAGTCTGGACAGCCCCCAGCCCCAGCATTTT. Translated, it gives CASSLDSPQPQHF.

Only a few counts were recorded for this clone. The chain recombines TRBV6-1 with TRBJ2-7, with D perhaps TRBD1 (6 bases). CDR3 length: 16 residues. Germline V gene data show CDR1 as MNHNS and CDR2 as SASEGT. Deletions cut 6 bases from V and 2 bases from J, with 20 bases between. The CDR3 DNA reads as TGTGCCAGCAGAGAGACCCCAACAGGGTCAGCCTACGAGCAGTACTTC. Translated, it gives CASRETPTGSAYEQYF.

J is TRBJ2-3 and V is TRBV28; D gene uncertain. The germline gives CDR1 MDHEN, CDR2 SYDVKM. The germline V and J ends were trimmed by 7 bases and 4 bases, with 6 bases remaining between them. This CDR3 comprises 11 residues. The CDR3, as DNA: TGTGCCAGCATAAGGGCAGATACGCAGTATTTT. It encodes CASIRADTQYF.

This clone was seen once. The rearrangement links TRBV20-1 to TRBJ1-6; the match to TRBD1 covers 7 bases. Germline loops: CDR1 DFQATT, CDR2 SNEGSKA (reference sequence). The CDR3 spans 15 residues. Germline trimming cut 1 base from V and 5 bases from J; bases unmatched to any gene: 5. The CDR3 DNA is TGCAGTGCTAGAGTGGGACAGCTCAATAATTCACCCCTCCACTTT. Translated, it gives CSARVGQLNNSPLHF.

The table lists this clone with a few counts. The genes are TRBV12-3 or TRBV12-4 and TRBJ1-4, with D hard to call. The V end lost 0 bases, the J end lost 7 bases, and 9 bases lay between the germline ends. This CDR3 region has 14 residues. The CDR3 spells CASSLAGVVEKLFF. The CDR3 DNA reads TGTGCCAGCAGTTTAGCCGGGGTGGTTGAAAAACTGTTTTTT.

This chain connects TRBV6-1 to TRBJ2-1, with D hard to call. Germline V lookup: CDR1 MNHNS, CDR2 SASEGT. This CDR3 spans 13 amino acids. V was cut by 7 bases and J by 4 bases, with 11 bases left in between. The CDR3 region has the DNA TGTGCCAGCACCCAGCAGGAATACAATGAGCAGTTCTTC. Amino acid sequence: CASTQQEYNEQFF.

This rearrangement joins TRBV2 to TRBJ1-5, with no clear D. Germline V gives CDR1 SNHLY, CDR2 FYNNEI. CDR3 size: 14 residues. Between the trimmed V and J ends, which lost 6 bases and 3 bases, there was a span of 12 bases. The DNA for the CDR3 is TGTGCCAGCAGAGCAATGCAGAACAATCAGCCCCAGCATTTT. Translation gives CASRAMQNNQPQHF.

The chain carries TRBV5-1 and TRBJ1-2; 8 bases match TRBD1. Germline V gene sequence: CDR1 SGHRS, CDR2 YFSETQ. This CDR3 is 17 amino acids long. V shed 0 bases, J shed 4 bases, and the junction held 11 bases outside the gene matches. CDR3 region: CASSLGQGKSPTYGYTF. Here the CDR3 DNA reads TGCGCCAGCAGCTTGGGACAGGGGAAGTCGCCGACCTATGGCTACACCTTC.

This clone was observed a handful of times. The chain has TRBV15 and TRBJ1-2; D gene uncertain. The CDR3 contains 13 residues. The ends were cut back, 0 bases at V and 1 base at J, with 3 bases in the middle. Germline assignment: CDR1 LNHNV and CDR2 YYDKDF (reference sequence). Here the CDR3 reads CATSRDSNYGYTF. The DNA of the CDR3 is TGTGCCACCAGCAGAGACAGTAACTATGGCTACACCTTC.

This sequence joins TRBV10-2 and TRBJ1-1, with D maybe TRBD1 (6 bases). The CDR3 consists of 13 residues. The V end was cut by 3 bases, the J end by 5 bases, with 10 bases between. From germline, CDR1 is WSHSY and CDR2 SAAADI. The CDR3 here is CASSDWRGTEAFF. The CDR3 DNA is TGCGCCAGCAGTGACTGGAGGGGGACTGAAGCTTTCTTT.

J is TRBJ2-3 and V is TRBV7-2; D is possibly TRBD2 (5 bases). Looked up from germline, CDR1 is SGHTA and CDR2 is FQGNSA. There are 14 residues in the CDR3. V dropped 4 bases and J dropped 6 bases, with 14 bases sitting between them. The DNA for the CDR3 is TGTGCCAGCAGCTCCCCGCCGCGGGCGGATACGCAGTATTTT. This gives the protein CASSSPPRADTQYF.

This sequence joins TRBV6-1 and TRBJ1-2, with 7 bases matching TRBD1. With V trimmed by 7 bases and J by 0 bases, 11 bases remained unmatched. CDR3 size: 16 residues. Germline CDR1 and CDR2: MNHNS and SASEGT. The CDR3 is CASIEYGDSTNYGYTF. The CDR3 coding sequence is TGTGCCAGCATAGAATATGGGGACAGCACTAACTATGGCTACACCTTC.

This chain joins TRBV5-1 and TRBJ2-7; TRBD1 matches at 10 bases. CDR1 SGHRS and CDR2 YFSETQ come from the germline V gene. The CDR3 sequence is 15 residues long. The junction had 12 bases not matched to a gene; V was cut back by 5 bases and J by 7 bases. The CDR3 is CASSKPGTGAVEQYF. The CDR3 DNA reads as TGCGCCAGCAGTAAACCCGGGACAGGGGCTGTGGAGCAGTACTTC.

The rearrangement joins TRBV11-3 to TRBJ2-2; possibly TRBD2 for D (5 bases). This CDR3 has 13 amino acids. CDR1 is SGHNT and CDR2 is YENEEA in the germline V gene. Trimming cost V 8 bases and J 3 bases, with 10 bases left between them. DNA of the CDR3: TGTGCCAGCGGGAACGGGGACACCGGGGAGCTGTTTTTT. Translation: CASGNGDTGELFF.

CDR3 sequence (DNA): TGTGCCAGCAGTTACGCACCTGGACAGGGTGTCTTTTCCTATGGCTACACCTTC. This gives the protein CASSYAPGQGVFSYGYTF. The chain is built from TRBV6-2 or TRBV6-3 and TRBJ1-2, with TRBD1 identical over 8 bases. V shed 2 bases, J shed 4 bases, and the junction held 15 bases outside the gene matches. The germline CDR1 and CDR2 sequences are MNHEY and SVGEGT. The CDR3 is 18 residues long.

In its sample, this clone was seen once. The chain couples TRBV14 to TRBJ2-7, with 7 bases matching TRBD1. Trimming cost V 4 bases and J 1 base; bases outside gene matches: 4. Germline loops: CDR1 SGHDN, CDR2 FVKESK. The CDR3 spans 14 residues. CDR3 loop: CASSLWDRSYEQYF. The CDR3 bases are TGTGCCAGCAGCCTGTGGGACAGATCCTACGAGCAGTACTTC.

The chain joins TRBV20-1 to TRBJ2-7, with 7 bases lining up with TRBD2. The CDR3 length is 15 residues. Unmatched junction bases numbered 8, after V lost 1 base and J lost 2 bases. Looked up from germline, CDR1 is DFQATT and CDR2 is SNEGSKA (reference sequence). CDR3 loop: CSARGASGATYEQYF. The CDR3 bases are TGCAGTGCTAGAGGGGCCAGCGGGGCCACCTACGAGCAGTACTTC.

This clone came up a few times. Written as DNA, the CDR3 is TGTGCCAGCACTGGGACAGGGACAGATACGCAGTATTTT. As protein: CASTGTGTDTQYF. J is TRBJ2-3 and V is TRBV2, with 9 bases lining up with TRBD1. The CDR3 runs to 13 residues. The V gene end was trimmed by 7 bases and the J gene end by 3 bases; junction bases not matched to a gene: 2. Germline V gene data show CDR1 as SNHLY and CDR2 as FYNNEI.

This CDR3 is CASREDRDQPQHF. CDR3 nucleotides: TGTGCCAGCAGGGAGGACAGGGATCAGCCCCAGCATTTT. The chain couples TRBV6-1 to TRBJ1-5, with TRBD1 identical over 8 bases. This CDR3 has 13 residues. CDR1 and CDR2 (germline): MNHNS, SASEGT. Germline trimming cut 6 bases from V and 5 bases from J; bases unmatched to any gene: 3.

This sequence joins TRBV12-3 or TRBV12-4 and TRBJ2-7; weak D call: TRBD1 (5 bases). Trimming stripped 3 bases from V and 1 base from J, with 7 bases between. There are 13 residues in the CDR3. The CDR3 DNA reads TGTGCCAGCAGTTTGCAGGGATCCTACGAGCAGTACTTC. Protein: CASSLQGSYEQYF.

The chain is built from TRBV20-1 and TRBJ2-7, with 10 bases that match TRBD2. V dropped 3 bases and J dropped 2; count of bases not matched to a gene: 19. Germline CDR1 and CDR2: DFQATT and SNEGSKA (reference sequence). This CDR3 is 19 amino acids long. CDR3 bases: TGCAGTGCTAGTGGGGGCAGGGCTGTAGCGGGAGGCTTGGCCTACGAGCAGTACTTC. Translating gives CSASGGRAVAGGLAYEQYF.

The V gene is TRBV5-6, the J gene TRBJ1-6; D may be TRBD1 (5 bases). V lost 0 bases, J lost 7 bases, and 11 bases lay in between. From germline, CDR1 is SGHDT and CDR2 YYEEEE. The CDR3 contains 15 residues. DNA for the CDR3: TGTGCCAGCAGCTTGGGACAGTCTGGGAATTCACCCCTCCACTTT. It encodes CASSLGQSGNSPLHF. Based on the CDR3 plus reference TRBV5-6 and TRBJ1-6, the full variable domain is DAGVTQSPTHLIKTRGQQVTLRCSPKSGHDTVSWYQQALGQGPQFIFQYYEEEERQRGNFPDRFSGHQFPNYSSELNVNALLLGDSALYLCASSLGQSGNSPLHFGNGTRLTVT.

This clone was detected many times. A junction boundary mismatches the germline segment, possibly from a read error. J is TRBJ2-7 and V is TRBV7-7; tentative D call: TRBD1 (6 bases). Germline CDR1 SSHAT, CDR2 FNYEAQ (reference sequence). The CDR3 is 15 amino acids. CDR3 DNA sequence: TGTGCTAGCAGTCGCGGGCAGGGGAACTCCTACGAGCAGTACTTC. Its translation: CASSRGQGNSYEQYF.

This chain joins TRBV7-2 and TRBJ1-4, with 8 bases identical to TRBD1. In germline, CDR1 is SGHTA, CDR2 FQGNSA. The V and J ends lost 1 base and 4 bases, in that order; junction bases with no gene match: 8. This CDR3 is 17 amino acids long. The CDR3 loop is CASSLGGTGPSNEKLFF. The DNA for the CDR3 is TGTGCCAGCAGCTTAGGGGGGACAGGCCCTAGTAATGAAAAACTGTTTTTT. The whole variable domain, filled in from reference TRBV7-2 and TRBJ1-4, reads GAGVSQSPSNKVTEKGKDVELRCDPISGHTALYWYRQSLGQGLEFLIYFQGNSAPDKSGLPSDRFSAERTGGSVSTLTIQRTQQEDSAVYLCASSLGGTGPSNEKLFFGSGTQLSVL.

The chain carries TRBV4-2 and TRBJ2-1; 13 bases line up with TRBD2. The junction had 6 bases not matched to a gene; V was cut back by 1 base and J by 6 bases. Germline values: CDR1 LGHNA, CDR2 YNFKEQ. CDR3 length equals 17 residues. The CDR3: CASSQGLAGGFRNEQFF. For the CDR3, the DNA is TGTGCCAGCAGCCAAGGACTAGCGGGAGGATTTCGCAATGAGCAGTTCTTC.

This clone was counted a few times. The chain recombines TRBV19 with TRBJ2-2; D call uncertain. Germline lookup yields CDR1 LNHDA and CDR2 SQIVND (reference sequence). This CDR3 spans 13 amino acids. Trimming stripped 7 bases from V and 6 bases from J, with 12 bases between. The CDR3 region is CASTIGVAGELFF. CDR3 sequence (DNA): TGTGCCAGTACCATTGGAGTGGCCGGGGAGCTGTTTTTT.

The chain has TRBV2 and TRBJ1-6, with a tentative D call TRBD1 (6 bases). CDR1 is SNHLY and CDR2 is FYNNEI in the germline V gene. The CDR3 loop spans 16 amino acids. V lost 6 bases and J lost 0, with 12 bases in between. Here the CDR3 reads CASRRTVSSYNSPLHF. The CDR3 nucleotides are TGTGCCAGCAGAAGGACAGTAAGCTCCTATAATTCACCCCTCCACTTT. The entire variable domain, with the rest obtained from reference TRBV2 and TRBJ1-6, is as follows: EPEVTQTPSHQVTQMGQEVILRCVPISNHLYFYWYRQILGQKVEFLVSFYNNEISEKSEIFDDQFSVERPDGSNFTLKIRSTKLEDSAMYFCASRRTVSSYNSPLHFGNGTRLTVT.

This sequence joins TRBV28 and TRBJ1-1; D might be TRBD1 (5 bases). CDR1 is MDHEN, CDR2 SYDVKM, per germline. This CDR3 has 14 amino acids. V was cut by 6 bases and J by 4 bases, with 15 bases left in between. The CDR3 sequence: CASSVRGGSTEAFF. Here the CDR3 DNA reads TGTGCCAGCAGCGTCCGTGGGGGGAGCACTGAAGCTTTCTTT.

This clone came up a few times. This rearrangement joins TRBV6-1 to TRBJ2-2, with TRBD1 as a possible D gene (6 bases). The CDR3 has 15 amino acids. V lost 5 bases and J 9 bases, leaving 19 bases between the germline ends. Germline V gene sequence: CDR1 MNHNS, CDR2 SASEGT. This CDR3 reads CASSTNNRESRELFF. CDR3 nucleotides: TGTGCCAGCAGTACGAACAACAGGGAAAGTAGGGAGCTGTTTTTT.

The V call is TRBV6-5, the J call TRBJ2-2; weak D call: TRBD2 (6 bases). This CDR3 spans 15 amino acids. Per the germline V gene, CDR1 is MNHEY and CDR2 is SVGAGI. Trimming took off 2 bases at V and 5 bases at J, with 12 bases between the two ends. The CDR3 reads CASSYKPRGTGELFF. The CDR3 bases are TGTGCCAGCAGTTACAAGCCCCGGGGGACCGGGGAGCTGTTTTTT.